These T cell receptor beta chains were read from a single sample in a study of shared clonotypes between healthy human individuals. Libraries were prepared by immunoSEQ multiplex PCR; TCRdb keeps only in-frame clonotypes and omits some of them. Here the sample spans about 340,000 clones, around four fifths being singletons. Sequenced material: memory CD4+ T cells sorted from blood. The receptor set was obtained from a man younger than 45 in good health. CDR3s include the opening cysteine and the closing phenylalanine or tryptophan. Each record gives: D gene, V gene, J gene, clone size, CDR3 DNA, CDR3 protein. The D gene is left open where the match is weak. The size field is filled for only some rows; it gives once, few, many or a size class.

d_call: TRBD1
v_call: TRBV7-9
j_call: TRBJ1-4
clone_size: few
cdr3_nt: TGTGCCAGCAGCCTCGGACAGGGAGATGAAAAACTGTTTTTT
cdr3_aa: CASSLGQGDEKLFF

d_call: -
v_call: TRBV7-2
j_call: TRBJ1-1
clone_size: -
cdr3_nt: TGTGCCAGCAGCCTCTCCGGAGGGGCAGAAGCTTTCTTT
cdr3_aa: CASSLSGGAEAFF

d_call: -
v_call: TRBV10-1
j_call: TRBJ1-1
clone_size: few
cdr3_nt: TGCGCCAGCAGTGTAACAGGTAACACTGAAGCTTTCTTT
cdr3_aa: CASSVTGNTEAFF

d_call: -
v_call: TRBV5-1
j_call: TRBJ2-3
clone_size: -
cdr3_nt: TGCGCCAGCAGCTTGGAAGGACAAACCACAGATACGCAGTATTTT
cdr3_aa: CASSLEGQTTDTQYF

d_call: TRBD2
v_call: TRBV5-4
j_call: TRBJ2-6
clone_size: -
cdr3_nt: TGTGCCAGCAGCCACCTCAGGGCGGGAGCCTCCTCTGGGGCCAACGTCCTGACTTTC
cdr3_aa: CASSHLRAGASSGANVLTF

d_call: TRBD2
v_call: TRBV10-3
j_call: TRBJ2-7
clone_size: -
cdr3_nt: TGTGCCATCAGACCACTAGCGGGAACCTACGAGCAGTACTTC
cdr3_aa: CAIRPLAGTYEQYF

d_call: TRBD1
v_call: TRBV5-1
j_call: TRBJ2-7
clone_size: -
cdr3_nt: TGCGCCAGCAGCTTACCGACAGGGAATTCGGAGCAGTACTTC
cdr3_aa: CASSLPTGNSEQYF

d_call: -
v_call: TRBV27
j_call: TRBJ2-1
clone_size: -
cdr3_nt: TGTGCCAGCAGTTTAGCGGGATCCTACAATGAGCAGTTCTTC
cdr3_aa: CASSLAGSYNEQFF

d_call: -
v_call: TRBV9
j_call: TRBJ2-1
clone_size: -
cdr3_nt: TGTGCCAGCAGTAGGCGGGGACCCCCCTACAATGAGCAGTTCTTC
cdr3_aa: CASSRRGPPYNEQFF

d_call: TRBD2
v_call: TRBV15
j_call: TRBJ2-7
clone_size: once
cdr3_nt: TGTGCCACCAGCAGAGAGGGGGGGAGCGTTGAGCAGTACTTC
cdr3_aa: CATSREGGSVEQYF

d_call: -
v_call: TRBV7-8
j_call: TRBJ1-5
clone_size: few
cdr3_nt: TGTGCCAGCAGCTTAGAGGAGGGTCAGCCCCAGCATTTT
cdr3_aa: CASSLEEGQPQHF

d_call: -
v_call: TRBV7-2
j_call: TRBJ2-6
clone_size: once
cdr3_nt: TGTGCCAGCAGCTTCTCCCGGGCCAACGTCCTGACTTTC
cdr3_aa: CASSFSRANVLTF

d_call: -
v_call: TRBV1
j_call: TRBJ2-2
clone_size: -
cdr3_nt: TGCACCAGCAGCCAAGATGGGCCTTGCACCGGGGAGCTGTTTTTT
cdr3_aa: CTSSQDGPCTGELFF

d_call: TRBD2
v_call: TRBV5-3
j_call: TRBJ2-7
clone_size: -
cdr3_nt: TGTGCCAGAAGCAGACGACTAGCGGCTACCCTCCCTTTATCACCACAGTACTTC
cdr3_aa: CARSRRLAATLPLSPQYF

d_call: -
v_call: TRBV28
j_call: TRBJ2-1
clone_size: many
cdr3_nt: TGTGCCAGCAGTGTCTGGGTGGGCAATGAGCAGTTCTTC
cdr3_aa: CASSVWVGNEQFF

d_call: TRBD2
v_call: TRBV7-6
j_call: TRBJ2-3
clone_size: -
cdr3_nt: TGTGCCAGCAGCGAGCGGGAGGGCCCTGATACGCAGTATTTT
cdr3_aa: CASSEREGPDTQYF

d_call: -
v_call: TRBV10-2
j_call: TRBJ2-1
clone_size: -
cdr3_nt: TGCGCCAGCAGTGAGTTCGGGAGAGTCCTCTACAATGAGCAGTTCTTC
cdr3_aa: CASSEFGRVLYNEQFF

d_call: TRBD2
v_call: TRBV2
j_call: TRBJ2-7
clone_size: -
cdr3_nt: TGTGCCAGCAGGGAATCCCGACTGGGCGGGAGGTTGAACGAGCAGTACTTC
cdr3_aa: CASRESRLGGRLNEQYF

d_call: TRBD2
v_call: TRBV4-3
j_call: TRBJ2-7
clone_size: -
cdr3_nt: TGCGCCAGCAGCCACCGAGCGGGAGTGATGGACGAGCAGTACTTC
cdr3_aa: CASSHRAGVMDEQYF

d_call: -
v_call: TRBV2
j_call: TRBJ1-2
clone_size: -
cdr3_nt: TGTGCCAGCTTCCATCAGCAGCTTGGCTACACCTTC
cdr3_aa: CASFHQQLGYTF

d_call: -
v_call: TRBV19
j_call: TRBJ2-4
clone_size: -
cdr3_nt: TGTGCCAGTTCCCTCCTTTTTTTGGGGTTCGGCAAAAACATTCAGTACTTC
cdr3_aa: CASSLLFLGFGKNIQYF

d_call: TRBD1
v_call: TRBV5-6
j_call: TRBJ1-1
clone_size: once
cdr3_nt: TGTGCCAGCAGCTTGGACAGGGGAACTGAAGCTTTCTTT
cdr3_aa: CASSLDRGTEAFF

d_call: TRBD1
v_call: TRBV5-6
j_call: TRBJ1-5
clone_size: -
cdr3_nt: TGTGCCAGCAGCTCTATTAGGGACAGGGGGCGGTTTGATCAGCCCCAGCATTTT
cdr3_aa: CASSSIRDRGRFDQPQHF

d_call: -
v_call: TRBV7-2
j_call: TRBJ2-7
clone_size: -
cdr3_nt: TGTGCCAGCAGCCAGGCGGCTTGGGCCGACTACGAGCAGTACTTC
cdr3_aa: CASSQAAWADYEQYF

d_call: TRBD2
v_call: TRBV7-9
j_call: TRBJ2-2
clone_size: few
cdr3_nt: TGTGCCAGCAGCTTAGGTGGTCTAGCGGGAGTCACCGGGGAGCTGTTTTTT
cdr3_aa: CASSLGGLAGVTGELFF

d_call: -
v_call: TRBV28
j_call: TRBJ1-1
clone_size: -
cdr3_nt: TGTGCCAGCACCCTCGGGACTCCGAGGGGAGCTTTCTTT
cdr3_aa: CASTLGTPRGAFF

d_call: TRBD1
v_call: TRBV19
j_call: TRBJ2-3
clone_size: -
cdr3_nt: TGTGCCAGTAGTCATCCGGGACAGGGTGCAATGGATACGCAGTATTTT
cdr3_aa: CASSHPGQGAMDTQYF

d_call: -
v_call: TRBV6-5
j_call: TRBJ1-4
clone_size: few
cdr3_nt: TGTGCCAGCAGTTACGATGGAGGAGGATTTGGAAAACTGTTTTTT
cdr3_aa: CASSYDGGGFGKLFF

d_call: -
v_call: TRBV5-5
j_call: TRBJ1-5
clone_size: -
cdr3_nt: TGTGCCAGCAGCTTGTATAGTAATCAGCCCCAGCATTTT
cdr3_aa: CASSLYSNQPQHF

d_call: -
v_call: TRBV29-1
j_call: TRBJ1-2
clone_size: -
cdr3_nt: TGCGGCGTTAATATGGGGGGCTATGGCTACACCTTC
cdr3_aa: CGVNMGGYGYTF

d_call: TRBD1
v_call: TRBV9
j_call: TRBJ2-7
clone_size: -
cdr3_nt: TGTGCCAGCAGCGTCCGGGACAGGTCCTACGAGCAGTACTTC
cdr3_aa: CASSVRDRSYEQYF

d_call: TRBD2
v_call: TRBV30
j_call: TRBJ2-5
clone_size: -
cdr3_nt: TGTGCCTGGAGGGAGGGACTAGCGGGAGGGTCAGAGACCCAGTACTTC
cdr3_aa: CAWREGLAGGSETQYF

d_call: -
v_call: TRBV10-3
j_call: TRBJ1-1
clone_size: few
cdr3_nt: TGTGCCATCAGTGACCTGAGGGGGGGGAATGTAGGCACTGAAGCTTTCTTT
cdr3_aa: CAISDLRGGNVGTEAFF

d_call: -
v_call: TRBV2
j_call: TRBJ2-7
clone_size: -
cdr3_nt: TGTGCCATCGGGCGGGGAGAGGAGCAGTACTTC
cdr3_aa: CAIGRGEEQYF

d_call: TRBD1
v_call: TRBV19
j_call: TRBJ1-2
clone_size: -
cdr3_nt: TGTGCCAGTAGGAAGGACAGGGGGCCCTATGGCTACACCTTC
cdr3_aa: CASRKDRGPYGYTF

d_call: TRBD2
v_call: TRBV5-1
j_call: TRBJ2-1
clone_size: -
cdr3_nt: TGCGCCAGCAGCGACGGACTAGCGGGAGGGGTCTACAATGAGCAGTTCTTC
cdr3_aa: CASSDGLAGGVYNEQFF

d_call: -
v_call: TRBV5-1
j_call: TRBJ1-4
clone_size: -
cdr3_nt: TGCGCCAGCAGCCGGTCTGGGGTGGAAAAACTGTTTTTT
cdr3_aa: CASSRSGVEKLFF

d_call: -
v_call: TRBV9
j_call: TRBJ2-1
clone_size: -
cdr3_nt: TGTGCCAGCAGCGCCTCCGTCTATGGAGAGCAGTTCTTC
cdr3_aa: CASSASVYGEQFF

d_call: TRBD2
v_call: TRBV10-2
j_call: TRBJ2-2
clone_size: -
cdr3_nt: TGCGCCAGCAGCCGGACTAGCGGGGCCCCGAACACCGGGGAGCTGTTTTTT
cdr3_aa: CASSRTSGAPNTGELFF

d_call: -
v_call: TRBV5-6
j_call: TRBJ1-4
clone_size: -
cdr3_nt: TGTGCCAGCAGTTCCCGATCCGCAACTAATGAAAAACTGTTTTTT
cdr3_aa: CASSSRSATNEKLFF

d_call: -
v_call: TRBV5-1
j_call: TRBJ1-1
clone_size: few
cdr3_nt: TGCGCCAGCAGCTCCGCAGGGGCCAGAAACACTGAAGCTTTCTTT
cdr3_aa: CASSSAGARNTEAFF

d_call: TRBD2
v_call: TRBV18
j_call: TRBJ2-3
clone_size: few
cdr3_nt: TGTGCCAGCTCACCGGGAGCGGGATCCCTGGGAGATACGCAGTATTTT
cdr3_aa: CASSPGAGSLGDTQYF

d_call: TRBD2
v_call: TRBV6-1
j_call: TRBJ2-2
clone_size: -
cdr3_nt: TGTGCCAGCAGGAGAGCGGGAGACGGCACCGGGGAGCTGTTTTTT
cdr3_aa: CASRRAGDGTGELFF

d_call: -
v_call: TRBV13
j_call: TRBJ1-1
clone_size: few
cdr3_nt: TGTGCCAGCAGCTTAGGGCAGGGGATCTCTGAAGCTTTCTTT
cdr3_aa: CASSLGQGISEAFF

d_call: -
v_call: TRBV7-2
j_call: TRBJ1-4
clone_size: -
cdr3_nt: TGTGCCAGCAGCCCGCAGGTGGGGGCGGATGAAAAACTGTTTTTT
cdr3_aa: CASSPQVGADEKLFF

d_call: -
v_call: TRBV29-1
j_call: TRBJ1-1
clone_size: -
cdr3_nt: TGCAGCGTTGTTTCTCGGGGAATGTACACTGAAGCTTTCTTT
cdr3_aa: CSVVSRGMYTEAFF

d_call: -
v_call: TRBV30
j_call: TRBJ2-3
clone_size: few
cdr3_nt: TGTGCCTGGAATGCAAACCTCAGAGATACGCAGTATTTT
cdr3_aa: CAWNANLRDTQYF

d_call: -
v_call: TRBV7-8
j_call: TRBJ2-6
clone_size: -
cdr3_nt: TGTGCCAGCACCCCGAGGACAGAGGTAAACTCTGGGGCCAACGTCCTGACTTTC
cdr3_aa: CASTPRTEVNSGANVLTF

d_call: -
v_call: TRBV14
j_call: TRBJ2-2
clone_size: -
cdr3_nt: TGTGCCAGCAGCAGGGCCGTCCCCGGGGAGCTGTTTTTT
cdr3_aa: CASSRAVPGELFF

d_call: TRBD1
v_call: TRBV19
j_call: TRBJ2-7
clone_size: -
cdr3_nt: TGTGCCAGTAGTGCCAGGGGGCGCCTCTACGAGCAGTACTTC
cdr3_aa: CASSARGRLYEQYF

d_call: -
v_call: TRBV5-6
j_call: TRBJ2-2
clone_size: -
cdr3_nt: TGTGCCAGCAGCTTGACCCCTTCGAACACCGGGGAGCTGTTTTTT
cdr3_aa: CASSLTPSNTGELFF

d_call: -
v_call: TRBV11-2
j_call: TRBJ2-1
clone_size: -
cdr3_nt: TGTGCCAGCAGCTTAGAGGGTCCGGCCTACAATGAGCAGTTCTTC
cdr3_aa: CASSLEGPAYNEQFF

d_call: -
v_call: TRBV4-2
j_call: TRBJ2-2
clone_size: -
cdr3_nt: TGTGCCAGCAGCCAAGGTAACCGCGCGAACACCGGGGAGCTGTTTTTT
cdr3_aa: CASSQGNRANTGELFF

d_call: TRBD1
v_call: TRBV19
j_call: TRBJ1-1
clone_size: once
cdr3_nt: TGTGCCAGTAGAAAGACAGGGGGTTCTTACACTGAAGCTTTCTTT
cdr3_aa: CASRKTGGSYTEAFF